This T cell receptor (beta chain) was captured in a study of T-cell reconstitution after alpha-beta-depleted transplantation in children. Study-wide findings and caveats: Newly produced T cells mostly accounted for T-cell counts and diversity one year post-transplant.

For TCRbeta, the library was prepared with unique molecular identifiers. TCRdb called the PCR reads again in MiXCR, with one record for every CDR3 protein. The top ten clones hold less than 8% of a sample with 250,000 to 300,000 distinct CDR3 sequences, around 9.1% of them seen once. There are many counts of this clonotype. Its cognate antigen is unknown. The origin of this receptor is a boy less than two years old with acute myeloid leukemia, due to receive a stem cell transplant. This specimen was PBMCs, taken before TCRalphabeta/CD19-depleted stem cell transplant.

CDR3 DNA sequence: TGCAGTGCTCCTATCGACCAGAGCATCACAGATACGCAGTATTTT. It encodes CSAPIDQSITDTQYF. This chain links TRBV20-1 with TRBJ2-3; D is undetermined. Germline assignment: CDR1 DFQATT and CDR2 SNEGSKA (reference sequence). Trimming stripped 5 bases from V and 2 bases from J, with 17 bases between. The CDR3 covers 15 residues.